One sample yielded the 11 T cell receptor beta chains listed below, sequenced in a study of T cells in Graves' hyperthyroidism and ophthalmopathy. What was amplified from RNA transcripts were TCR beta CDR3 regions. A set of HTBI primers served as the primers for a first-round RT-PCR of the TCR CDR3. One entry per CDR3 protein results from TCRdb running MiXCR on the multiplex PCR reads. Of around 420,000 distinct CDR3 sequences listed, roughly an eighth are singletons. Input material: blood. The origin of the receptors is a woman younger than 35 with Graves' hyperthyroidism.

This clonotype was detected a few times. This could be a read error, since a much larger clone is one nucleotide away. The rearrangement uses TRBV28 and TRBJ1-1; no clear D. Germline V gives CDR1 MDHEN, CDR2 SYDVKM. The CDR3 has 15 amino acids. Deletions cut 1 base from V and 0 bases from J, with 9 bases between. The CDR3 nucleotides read TGTGCCAGCAGTTTATCATGGACCTTGAACACTGAAGCTTTCTTT. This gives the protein CASSLSWTLNTEAFF.

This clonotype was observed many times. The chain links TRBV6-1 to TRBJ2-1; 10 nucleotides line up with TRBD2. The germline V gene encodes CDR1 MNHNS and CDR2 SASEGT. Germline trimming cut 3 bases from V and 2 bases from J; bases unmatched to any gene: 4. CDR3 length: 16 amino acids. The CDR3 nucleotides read TGTGCCAGCAGTGAGTTTACTAGCGGGACCTACAATGAGCAGTTCTTC. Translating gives CASSEFTSGTYNEQFF.

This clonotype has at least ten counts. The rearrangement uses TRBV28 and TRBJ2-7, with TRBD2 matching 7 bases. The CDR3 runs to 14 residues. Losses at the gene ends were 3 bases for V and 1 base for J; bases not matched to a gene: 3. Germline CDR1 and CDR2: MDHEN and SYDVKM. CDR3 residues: CASSFAGESYEQYF. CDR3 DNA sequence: TGTGCCAGCAGTTTTGCGGGGGAGTCCTACGAGCAGTACTTC.

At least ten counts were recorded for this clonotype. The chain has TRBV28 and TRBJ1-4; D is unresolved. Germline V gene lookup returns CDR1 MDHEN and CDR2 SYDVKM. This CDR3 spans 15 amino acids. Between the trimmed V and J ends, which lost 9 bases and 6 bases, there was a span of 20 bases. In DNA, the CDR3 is TGTGCCAGTGGGTCCGCCGCGTTAGGTGATGAAAAACTGTTTTTT. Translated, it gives CASGSAALGDEKLFF.

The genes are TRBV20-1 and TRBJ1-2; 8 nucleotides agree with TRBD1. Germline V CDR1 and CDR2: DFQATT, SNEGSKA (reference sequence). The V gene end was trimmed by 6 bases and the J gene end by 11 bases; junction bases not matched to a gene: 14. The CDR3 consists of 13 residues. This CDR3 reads CSAPGQGGAIYTF. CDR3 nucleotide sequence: TGCAGTGCACCTGGACAGGGAGGGGCGATTTACACCTTC.

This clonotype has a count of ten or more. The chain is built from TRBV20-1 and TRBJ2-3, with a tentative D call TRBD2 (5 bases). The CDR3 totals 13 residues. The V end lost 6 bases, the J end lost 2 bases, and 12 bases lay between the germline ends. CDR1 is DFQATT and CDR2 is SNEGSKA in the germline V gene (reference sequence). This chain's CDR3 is CSAVLGVTDTQYF. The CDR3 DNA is TGCAGTGCCGTGTTGGGAGTCACAGATACGCAGTATTTT.

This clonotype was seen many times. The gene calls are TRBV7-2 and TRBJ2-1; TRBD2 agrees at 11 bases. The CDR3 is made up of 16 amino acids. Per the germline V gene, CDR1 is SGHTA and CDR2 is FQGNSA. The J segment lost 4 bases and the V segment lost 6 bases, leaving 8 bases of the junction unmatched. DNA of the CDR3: TGTGCCAGCAGACAGCCGGGACTAGCGGCATACAATGAGCAGTTCTTC. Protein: CASRQPGLAAYNEQFF.

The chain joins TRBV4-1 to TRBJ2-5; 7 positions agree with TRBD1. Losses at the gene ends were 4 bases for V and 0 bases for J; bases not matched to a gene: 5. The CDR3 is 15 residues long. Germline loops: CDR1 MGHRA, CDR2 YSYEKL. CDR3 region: CASSRQGTNQETQYF. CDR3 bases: TGCGCCAGCAGCCGACAGGGAACAAACCAAGAGACCCAGTACTTC.

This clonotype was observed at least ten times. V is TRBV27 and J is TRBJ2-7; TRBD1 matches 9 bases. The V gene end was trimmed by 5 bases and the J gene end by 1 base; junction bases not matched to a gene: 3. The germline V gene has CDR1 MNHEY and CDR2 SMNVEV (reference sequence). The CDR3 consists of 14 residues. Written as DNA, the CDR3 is TGTGCCAGCAGTATGACAGGGGGATCCTACGAGCAGTACTTC. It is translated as CASSMTGGSYEQYF.

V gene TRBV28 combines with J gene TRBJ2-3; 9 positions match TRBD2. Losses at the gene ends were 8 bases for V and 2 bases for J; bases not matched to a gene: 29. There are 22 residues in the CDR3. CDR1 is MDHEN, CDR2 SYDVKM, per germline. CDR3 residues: CASSHTTTIQREDGIYTDTQYF. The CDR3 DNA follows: TGTGCCAGCTCACATACCACGACCATCCAGCGGGAGGATGGTATCTACACAGATACGCAGTATTTT.

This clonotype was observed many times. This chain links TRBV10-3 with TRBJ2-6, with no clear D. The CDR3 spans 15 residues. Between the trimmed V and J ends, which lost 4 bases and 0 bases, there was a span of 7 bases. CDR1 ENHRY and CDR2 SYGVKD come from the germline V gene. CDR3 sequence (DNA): TGTGCCATCAGTGGGCACGCCTCTGGGGCCAACGTCCTGACTTTC. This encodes CAISGHASGANVLTF.